The T cell receptor beta chain under discussion was sequenced for a study of tumor and adjacent non-tumor tissue in lung cancer. Study-wide background: Patients comprised 12 adenocarcinoma, a couple of squamous cell carcinoma and 1 small cell lung cancer.

Regarding the study as a whole: Significantly higher TCR diversity was found in tumor than normal lung. Tumor repertoires had a smaller top 100 clone share than normal lung.

The germline V gene encodes CDR1 SGHNT and CDR2 YYREEE (reference sequence). Trimming took 1 base from V and 6 from J, leaving 14 bases between them. This CDR3 region has 14 residues. This clonotype was counted ten times or more. Antigen: not known. A modified ARM-PCR protocol with three rounds of nested PCR amplified TCRbeta. TCRdb re-called the multiplex PCR reads with MiXCR, one entry per CDR3 protein. This table has some 100,000 distinct CDR3 sequences, about 61% appearing once. No cell sorting was done before RNA was extracted from the tissue. This non-tumor lung sample came from over 3 cm beyond the tumor edge. Donors were chemotherapy-naive, newly diagnosed lung cancer surgical patients in China, August–late 2014.

This TCR derives from a man between 60 and 75 years old with non-small cell lung cancer. The chain has TRBV5-4 and TRBJ2-7; D is uncertain. Sequences were obtained from distant non-tumor lung tissue. In DNA form, the CDR3 reads TGTGCCAGCAGCTTGTCGACTGGAAATTTCGAGCAGTACTTC. Amino acid sequence: CASSLSTGNFEQYF.